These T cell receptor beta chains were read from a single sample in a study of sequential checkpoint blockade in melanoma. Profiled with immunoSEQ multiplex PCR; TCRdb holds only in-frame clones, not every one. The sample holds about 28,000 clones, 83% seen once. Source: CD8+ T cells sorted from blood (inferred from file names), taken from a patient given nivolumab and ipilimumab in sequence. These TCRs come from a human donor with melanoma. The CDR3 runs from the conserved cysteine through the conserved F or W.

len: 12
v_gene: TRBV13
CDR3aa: CASSPGSGKQYF

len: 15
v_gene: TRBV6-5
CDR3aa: CASNPLAGAAGELFF

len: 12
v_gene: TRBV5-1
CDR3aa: CASRVGGNEQFF

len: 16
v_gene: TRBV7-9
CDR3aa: CASSPPTGESYNEQFF

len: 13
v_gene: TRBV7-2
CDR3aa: CASSWGRGTEAFF

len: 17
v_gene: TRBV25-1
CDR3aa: CASPPDRGKLRSYEQYF

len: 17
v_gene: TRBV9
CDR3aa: CASSVGLAGGPGETQYF

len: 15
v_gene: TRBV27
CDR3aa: CASSFIPGKNQPQHF

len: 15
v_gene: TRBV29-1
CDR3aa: CSVEGGARGNYGYTF

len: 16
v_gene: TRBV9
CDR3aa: CASSENSGGGADTQYF

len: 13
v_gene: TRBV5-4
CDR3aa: CASSSPWSIEQFF

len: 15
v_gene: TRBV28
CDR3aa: CATRPGTSDSYEQYF

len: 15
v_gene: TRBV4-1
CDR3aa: CASSRSRDNSYEQYF

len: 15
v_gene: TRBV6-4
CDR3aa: CASSLSGATGETQYF